This section outlines one TCR beta chain sequence together with its context. A Seattle source enrolled patients during active infection and followed them longitudinally. The germline CDR1 and CDR2 sequences are ENHRY and SYGVKD. Deletions cut 0 bases from V and 4 bases from J, with 3 bases between. The CDR3 runs 12 residues. Per the study methods: Estimates of nucleated cell counts were drawn from the amplification of reference gene primers. Profiled with immunoSEQ multiplex PCR; TCRdb holds only in-frame clones, not every one. Clone size and V and J calls were adopted from that table, with D and trimming inferred from the DNA. In the table there are fewer than 300,000 clones, approximately 89% of which are singletons. The data stem from a study of blood T cell repertoires in COVID-19. Turning to the study itself: Sources were T cells, B-cell-depleted T cells, or PBMCs; the material itself was cDNA or gDNA.

The specimen sequenced was peripheral blood. J is TRBJ2-5 and V is TRBV10-3; D uncertain. This TCR came from a woman aged 25 to 39 with COVID-19, enrolled during active disease. The CDR3, as DNA: TGTGCCATCAGTGAGTCGCGAGAGACCCAGTACTTC. It translates to CAISESRETQYF.